The 31 T cell receptor beta chains presented below share a single source sample, sequenced in a study of pediatric ulcerative colitis. Produced via immunoSEQ multiplex PCR; TCRdb's table is partial and in-frame only. The data hold roughly 64,000 clones, with roughly nine tenths observed a single time. Specimen: blood. Source of these receptors: a boy between 10 and 17 years old with severe ulcerative colitis.

Only a few counts were recorded for this clone. The V call is TRBV18, the J call TRBJ2-7; unclear D gene. Germline CDR1 reads KGHSH; CDR2 reads LQKENI. The V and J ends lost 2 bases and 4 bases respectively, with 9 bases between them. This CDR3 spans 13 amino acids. The CDR3, as DNA: TGTGCCAGCTCACCAGTTTACGGTTACGAGCAGTACTTC. Amino acids: CASSPVYGYEQYF. The full variable domain, completed using reference TRBV18 and TRBJ2-7, is NAGVMQNPRHLVRRRGQEARLRCSPMKGHSHVYWYRQLPEEGLKFMVYLQKENIIDESGMPKERFSAEFPKEGPSILRIQQVVRGDSAAYFCASSPVYGYEQYFGPGTRLTVT.

The chain recombines TRBV11-2 with TRBJ2-2; D is perhaps TRBD1 or TRBD2 (6 bases each). Germline-derived CDR1 and CDR2 are SGHAT and FQNNGV. The CDR3 spans 16 residues. V gave up 1 base and J gave up 3 bases, with 12 bases separating them. The CDR3 DNA follows: TGTGCCAGCAGCTTAGTCTCAGGGGAGGACACCGGGGAGCTGTTTTTT. Its protein is CASSLVSGEDTGELFF. The full variable domain, its missing parts supplied by reference TRBV11-2 and TRBJ2-2, is EAGVAQSPRYKIIEKRQSVAFWCNPISGHATLYWYQQILGQGPKLLIQFQNNGVVDDSQLPKDRFSAERLKGVDSTLKIQPAKLEDSAVYLCASSLVSGEDTGELFFGEGSRLTVL.

The chain combines TRBV6-1 with TRBJ2-5; TRBD1 matches at 10 bases. J gave up 5 bases and V 3 bases, and 9 bases lay outside the gene matches. Germline assignment: CDR1 MNHNS and CDR2 SASEGT. The CDR3 length is 16 residues. This chain's CDR3 is CASSEAPGTGVETQYF. In DNA form, the CDR3 reads TGTGCCAGCAGTGAGGCGCCCGGGACAGGGGTGGAGACCCAGTACTTC.

The sample holds one count of this clone. The chain links TRBV11-3 to TRBJ2-3; 7 bases are a match to TRBD2. CDR3 size: 14 residues. The junction had 6 bases not matched to a gene; V was cut back by 7 bases and J by 2 bases. The germline gives CDR1 SGHNT, CDR2 YENEEA. In DNA form, the CDR3 reads TGTGCCAGCAAGGTGGGGGGGACCACAGATACGCAGTATTTT. Encoded protein: CASKVGGTTDTQYF.

This chain connects TRBV6-6 to TRBJ2-1; 8 nucleotides agree with TRBD2. V lost 2 bases and J lost 0; bases outside the gene matches: 0. In germline, CDR1 is MNHNY, CDR2 SVGAGI (reference sequence). This CDR3 contains 15 residues. CDR3 DNA sequence: TGTGCCAGCAGTTACGGGACTAGCTCCTACAATGAGCAGTTCTTC. Its protein is CASSYGTSSYNEQFF.

V is TRBV30 and J is TRBJ1-3; no firm D call. The CDR3 consists of 12 residues. The ends were cut back, 5 bases at V and 4 bases at J, with 9 bases in the middle. The germline V gene has CDR1 GTSNPN and CDR2 SVGIG (reference sequence). The CDR3 bases are TGTGCCTGGTTGGCCTCGGGAAACACCATATATTTT. Its protein is CAWLASGNTIYF.

This clone has a handful of counts. CDR3 sequence (DNA): TGTGCCAGCAGTTTGTCAGGGGGGCTTCGTGGCTACACCTTC. Its translation is CASSLSGGLRGYTF. J is TRBJ1-2 and V is TRBV6-5; 7 bases agree with TRBD1. The CDR3 spans 14 residues. Germline V gene lookup returns CDR1 MNHEY and CDR2 SVGAGI. Trimming at V came to 4 bases and at J to 7 bases, leaving 9 bases not matched to a gene.

The chain links TRBV12-5 to TRBJ2-1; D remains unclear. Germline V lookup: CDR1 LGHNT, CDR2 FRNRAP. Trimming took 8 bases from V and 0 from J, leaving 14 bases between them. The CDR3 extends over 15 amino acids. CDR3 sequence (DNA): TGTGCTAGTCGATGGGAAAGGAACTCCTACAATGAGCAGTTCTTC. This translates into CASRWERNSYNEQFF.

This clone appeared once. The chain's CDR3 is CASSHDRIYSYEQYF. CDR3 nucleotides: TGTGCCAGCAGCCACGACAGGATTTACTCCTACGAGCAGTACTTC. The V and J genes are TRBV6-1 and TRBJ2-7, with D possibly being TRBD1 (6 bases). The V and J ends lost 6 bases and 0 bases respectively, with 15 bases between them. The germline gives CDR1 MNHNS, CDR2 SASEGT. The CDR3 totals 15 residues.

This clone showed up just a few times. The CDR3 nucleotides are TGTGCCTCCCGGAAGACTAGCGGAACCTACGAGCAGTACTTC. Encoded protein: CASRKTSGTYEQYF. The V gene is TRBV11-3, the J gene TRBJ2-7; TRBD2 aligns across 9 bases. CDR3 length: 14 residues. Looked up from germline, CDR1 is SGHNT and CDR2 is YENEEA. V was pared by 11 bases and J by 2 bases, with 10 bases of the junction left unmatched.

The rearrangement joins TRBV4-1 to TRBJ1-2, with D possibly TRBD1 on 6 matching bases. Trimming left V 0 bases short and J 1 base short, with 12 bases between. The CDR3 runs to 16 residues. Germline V gene lookup returns CDR1 MGHRA and CDR2 YSYEKL. The CDR3 DNA sequence: TGCGCCAGCAGCCAAGAACCTAGACAGGTTAACTATGGCTACACCTTC. Its translation: CASSQEPRQVNYGYTF.

The CDR3 loop is CATSHYSYEQYF. CDR3 sequence (DNA): TGTGCCACCAGCCACTACTCCTACGAGCAGTACTTC. This chain joins TRBV15 and TRBJ2-7; D uncertain. The ends were cut back, 5 bases at V and 0 bases at J, with 5 bases in the middle. There are 12 residues in the CDR3. Germline values: CDR1 LNHNV, CDR2 YYDKDF (reference sequence).

The CDR3: CASTRHSSSYEQYF. The DNA of the CDR3 is TGCGCCAGCACGAGACATTCATCCTCCTACGAGCAGTACTTC. The chain employs TRBV10-2 and TRBJ2-7; D ambiguous. The ends were cut back, 7 bases at V and 0 bases at J, with 13 bases in the middle. This CDR3 has 14 amino acids. The germline V gene has CDR1 WSHSY and CDR2 SAAADI.

This clone was seen a handful of times. This rearrangement joins TRBV7-2 to TRBJ1-1; 10 positions agree with TRBD1. The CDR3 sequence is 16 residues long. Germline CDR1 and CDR2: SGHTA and FQGNSA. Trimming at V came to 3 bases and at J to 11 bases, leaving 15 bases not matched to a gene. In DNA, the CDR3 is TGTGCCAGCAGCTTCCAGACAGGGGGCGCCGGGTTGCAGGCTTTCTTT. It encodes CASSFQTGGAGLQAFF.

The V call is TRBV6-1, the J call TRBJ2-7, with TRBD1 matching over 7 bases. The CDR3 loop spans 13 amino acids. CDR1 MNHNS and CDR2 SASEGT come from the germline V gene. With 4 bases clipped from V and 5 bases from J, the junction kept 5 bases outside the gene matches. CDR3 sequence: CASSVRQGHEQYF. The CDR3 bases are TGTGCCAGCAGTGTTCGACAGGGCCACGAGCAGTACTTC.

V gene TRBV6-5 combines with J gene TRBJ1-3; D ambiguous. CDR3 length equals 14 residues. Trimming shortened V by 2 bases and J by 4 bases, and 9 bases separated the two germline ends. Per germline, CDR1 MNHEY and CDR2 SVGAGI. CDR3 DNA: TGTGCCAGCAGTTACAGTACAGCAGGAAACACCATATATTTT. Translating it yields CASSYSTAGNTIYF.

Only one count was recorded for this clone. The genes are TRBV4-2 and TRBJ2-7, with no clear D. The germline CDR1 and CDR2 sequences are LGHNA and YNFKEQ. Trimming took 0 bases from V and 0 from J, leaving 12 bases between them. The length of the CDR3 is 16 residues. The CDR3 spells CASSQDQAGASYEQYF. Here the CDR3 DNA reads TGTGCCAGCAGCCAAGATCAGGCAGGCGCCTCCTACGAGCAGTACTTC.

V usage is TRBV2 and J usage is TRBJ2-1; 7 nucleotides align to TRBD2. The V segment lost 4 bases and the J segment 4 bases; nucleotides outside the gene matches: 1. Germline V lookup: CDR1 SNHLY, CDR2 FYNNEI. The CDR3 runs 13 residues. This CDR3 is CASSGLAYNEQFF. The CDR3 DNA reads TGTGCCAGCAGTGGACTAGCTTACAATGAGCAGTTCTTC.

The rearrangement joins TRBV4-1 to TRBJ2-5; unclear D gene. Germline CDR1 reads MGHRA; CDR2 reads YSYEKL. V was pared by 3 bases and J by 5 bases, with 10 bases between. The CDR3 runs to 13 residues. CDR3 region: CASSHPQGETQYF. Written as DNA, the CDR3 is TGCGCCAGCAGCCACCCCCAAGGGGAGACCCAGTACTTC.

The V gene is TRBV27, the J gene TRBJ1-5; unclear D gene. Trimming pared 8 bases from V and 5 bases from J, leaving 7 bases between. Germline lookup yields CDR1 MNHEY and CDR2 SMNVEV (reference sequence). The CDR3 runs to 11 residues. In DNA, the CDR3 is TGTGCCAGCGGCATCGATCAGCCCCAGCATTTT. Its protein is CASGIDQPQHF.

The chain recombines TRBV6-5 with TRBJ2-1; D not certain. CDR3 length equals 14 residues. The germline gives CDR1 MNHEY, CDR2 SVGAGI. Trimming took off 5 bases at V and 4 bases at J, with 12 bases between the two ends. CDR3 sequence (DNA): TGTGCCAGCAGTCCCAGCCCCAGTTACAATGAGCAGTTCTTC. Translation gives CASSPSPSYNEQFF.

This chain uses TRBV7-3 with TRBJ2-1; 15 nucleotides line up with TRBD2. Germline values: CDR1 SGHTA, CDR2 FQGTGA. Trimming at V came to 4 bases and at J to 1 base, leaving 8 bases not matched to a gene. The CDR3 has 19 residues. CDR3 in amino acids: CASSSPGLAGGLSYNEQFF. The CDR3 DNA reads as TGTGCCAGCAGCTCACCGGGACTAGCGGGAGGCCTGTCCTACAATGAGCAGTTCTTC. The full variable domain, rest sourced from reference TRBV7-3 and TRBJ2-1, is GAGVSQTPSNKVTEKGKYVELRCDPISGHTALYWYRQSLGQGPEFLIYFQGTGAADDSGLPNDRFFAVRPEGSVSTLKIQRTERGDSAVYLCASSSPGLAGGLSYNEQFFGPGTRLTVL.

V and J are TRBV18 and TRBJ1-1; a possible D gene is TRBD1 (5 bases). The CDR3 has 16 amino acids. V gave up 4 bases and J gave up 0 bases, with 15 bases separating them. Germline V CDR1 and CDR2: KGHSH, LQKENI. The CDR3 DNA follows: TGTGCCAGCTCACAGAAACCTGACAGATTGAACACTGAAGCTTTCTTT. Amino acid sequence: CASSQKPDRLNTEAFF. Full variable domain (remainder filled in from reference TRBV18 and TRBJ1-1): NAGVMQNPRHLVRRRGQEARLRCSPMKGHSHVYWYRQLPEEGLKFMVYLQKENIIDESGMPKERFSAEFPKEGPSILRIQQVVRGDSAAYFCASSQKPDRLNTEAFFGQGTRLTVV.

The CDR3 region has the DNA TGTGCCAGCAGCGTAGTAGGGTGGGGACCTGAAAAAAGCTTACGCACAGATACGCAGTATTTT. Residues: CASSVVGWGPEKSLRTDTQYF. The V gene is TRBV9, the J gene TRBJ2-3; D possibly matches TRBD1 or TRBD2 (5 bases each). Trimming cost V 0 bases and J 1 base, with 27 bases left between them. Per the germline V gene, CDR1 is SGDLS and CDR2 is YYNGEE. The CDR3 spans 21 residues.

The chain recombines TRBV29-1 with TRBJ2-5; TRBD2 might be the D (5 bases). From germline, CDR1 is SQVTM and CDR2 ANQGSEA. This CDR3 spans 15 amino acids. Trimming cost V 2 bases and J 1 base, with 14 bases left between them. CDR3 amino acids: CSVEPLAGPQETQYF. The CDR3 DNA reads TGCAGCGTTGAACCGCTAGCAGGACCCCAAGAGACCCAGTACTTC.

The genes are TRBV4-1 and TRBJ2-3, with unresolved D. Per germline, CDR1 MGHRA and CDR2 YSYEKL. The V and J ends lost 4 bases and 6 bases respectively, with 8 bases between them. This CDR3 contains 12 residues. This chain's CDR3 is CASSPGSDTQYF. CDR3 in DNA: TGCGCCAGCAGCCCCGGTTCGGATACGCAGTATTTT.

The chain is built from TRBV6-1 and TRBJ2-1; D gene ambiguous. Trimming cost V 8 bases and J 8 bases, with 22 bases left between them. From germline, CDR1 is MNHNS and CDR2 SASEGT. This CDR3 has 15 amino acids. The DNA for the CDR3 is TGTGCCAGCGGCGGTAGGTCAGCCTATTTGGATGAGCAGTTCTTC. It yields the protein CASGGRSAYLDEQFF.

The V gene is TRBV5-1, the J gene TRBJ2-5; 10 bases map to TRBD2. The CDR3 is 15 amino acids. Germline V lookup: CDR1 SGHRS, CDR2 YFSETQ. Trimming removed 4 bases from V and 5 bases from J; junction bases left unmatched: 8. The CDR3, as DNA: TGCGCCAGCAGCCCGGGACTAGCGAGCGGGGAGACCCAGTACTTC. The encoded protein is CASSPGLASGETQYF.

The V call is TRBV7-8, the J call TRBJ2-2, with D hard to call. Germline V gives CDR1 SGHVS, CDR2 FQNEAQ. This CDR3 contains 13 residues. Trimming cost V 5 bases and J 3 bases, with 7 bases left between them. CDR3 sequence (DNA): TGTGCCAGCAGCCTTGAACACACCGGGGAGCTGTTTTTT. Encoded protein: CASSLEHTGELFF. The full variable domain, with the rest looked up from reference TRBV7-8 and TRBJ2-2, is GAGVSQSPRYKVAKRGQDVALRCDPISGHVSLFWYQQALGQGPEFLTYFQNEAQLDKSGLPSDRFFAERPEGSVSTLKIQRTQQEDSAVYLCASSLEHTGELFFGEGSRLTVL.

The chain employs TRBV4-2 and TRBJ2-1; D is undetermined. With 1 base removed from V and 2 bases from J, the gap between germline ends came to 12 bases. Germline lookup yields CDR1 LGHNA and CDR2 YNFKEQ. The CDR3 length is 16 residues. This CDR3 is CASSQVSAQTYNEQFF. CDR3 nucleotides: TGTGCCAGCAGCCAAGTCTCGGCACAAACCTACAATGAGCAGTTCTTC.

There are a few counts of this clone. The chain couples TRBV15 to TRBJ1-2; no clear D. The length of the CDR3 is 14 residues. Germline V gene data show CDR1 as LNHNV and CDR2 as YYDKDF (reference sequence). V gave up 3 bases and J gave up 4 bases, with 12 bases separating them. CDR3: CATSSDPRAYGYTF. The CDR3 bases are TGTGCCACCAGCAGCGATCCGAGAGCCTATGGCTACACCTTC. The full variable domain, rest sourced from reference TRBV15 and TRBJ1-2, is DAMVIQNPRYQVTQFGKPVTLSCSQTLNHNVMYWYQQKSSQAPKLLFHYYDKDFNNEADTPDNFQSRRPNTSFCFLDIRSPGLGDTAMYLCATSSDPRAYGYTFGSGTRLTVV.